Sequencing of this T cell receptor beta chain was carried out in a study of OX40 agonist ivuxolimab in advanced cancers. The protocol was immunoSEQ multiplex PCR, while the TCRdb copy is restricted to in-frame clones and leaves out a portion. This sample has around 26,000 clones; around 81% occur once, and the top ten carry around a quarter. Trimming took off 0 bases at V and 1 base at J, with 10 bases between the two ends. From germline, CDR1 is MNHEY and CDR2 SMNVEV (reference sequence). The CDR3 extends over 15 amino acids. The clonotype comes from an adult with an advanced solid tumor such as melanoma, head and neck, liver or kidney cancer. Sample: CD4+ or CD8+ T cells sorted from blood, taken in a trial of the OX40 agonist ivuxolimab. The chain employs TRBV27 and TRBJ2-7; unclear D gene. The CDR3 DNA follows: TGTGCCAGCAGTTTATCATGGACGATATCCTACGAGCAGTACTTC. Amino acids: CASSLSWTISYEQYF.